This T cell receptor beta chain was sequenced during a study of blood T cell repertoires in COVID-19. On the study more broadly: Collection of acute and convalescent COVID-19 samples took place in the United States, Italy and Spain.

Clones were read by immunoSEQ multiplex PCR, and TCRdb kept only the in-frame ones, dropping some. The repertoire holds roughly 140,000 clones, with 75% to 85% as singletons. The specimen was peripheral blood. This receptor was identified in a human donor with acute or convalescent COVID-19. The donor label of this sample is uncertain.

The CDR3 DNA sequence: TGTGCCACCTCTTTGGGACAGGGCTACGAGCAGTACGTC. It yields the protein CATSLGQGYEQYV. The chain links TRBV6-5 to TRBJ2-7, with 9 bases lining up with TRBD1. In germline, CDR1 is MNHEY, CDR2 SVGAGI. This CDR3 region has 13 residues. Trimming at V came to 10 bases and at J to 3 bases, leaving 7 bases not matched to a gene.